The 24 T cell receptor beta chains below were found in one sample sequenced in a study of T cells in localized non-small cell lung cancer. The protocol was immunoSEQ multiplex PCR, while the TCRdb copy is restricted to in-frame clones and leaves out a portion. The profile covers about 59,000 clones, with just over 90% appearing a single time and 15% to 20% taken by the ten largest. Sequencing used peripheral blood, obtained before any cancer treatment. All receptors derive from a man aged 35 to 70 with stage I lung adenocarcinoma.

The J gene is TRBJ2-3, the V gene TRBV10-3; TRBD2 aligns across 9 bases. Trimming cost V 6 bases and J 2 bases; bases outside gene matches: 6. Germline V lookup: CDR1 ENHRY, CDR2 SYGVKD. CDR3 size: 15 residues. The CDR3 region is CAISASGTSTDTQYF. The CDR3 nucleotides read TGTGCCATCAGCGCTAGCGGGACCTCCACAGATACGCAGTATTTT.

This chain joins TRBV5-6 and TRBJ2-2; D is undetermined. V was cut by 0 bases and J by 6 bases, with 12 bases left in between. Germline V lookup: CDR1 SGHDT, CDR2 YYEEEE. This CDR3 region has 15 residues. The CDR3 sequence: CASSLALNPPGELFF. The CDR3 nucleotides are TGTGCCAGCAGCTTGGCGCTTAACCCTCCCGGGGAGCTGTTTTTT.

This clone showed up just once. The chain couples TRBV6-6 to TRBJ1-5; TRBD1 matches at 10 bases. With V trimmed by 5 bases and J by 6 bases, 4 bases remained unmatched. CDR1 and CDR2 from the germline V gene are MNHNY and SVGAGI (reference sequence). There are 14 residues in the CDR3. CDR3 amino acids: CASSPGQGIQPQHF. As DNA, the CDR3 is TGTGCCAGCAGTCCGGGACAGGGGATTCAGCCCCAGCATTTT.

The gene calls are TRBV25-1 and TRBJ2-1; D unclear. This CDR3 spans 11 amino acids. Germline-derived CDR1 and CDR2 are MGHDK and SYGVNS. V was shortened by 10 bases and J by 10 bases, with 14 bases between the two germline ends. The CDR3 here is CATASPKEQFF. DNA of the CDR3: TGTGCCACCGCCTCCCCAAAGGAGCAGTTCTTC. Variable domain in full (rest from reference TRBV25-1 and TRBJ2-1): EADIYQTPRYLVIGTGKKITLECSQTMGHDKMYWYQQDPGMELHLIHYSYGVNSTEKGDLSSESTVSRIRTEHFPLTLESARPSHTSQYLCATASPKEQFFGPGTRLTVL.

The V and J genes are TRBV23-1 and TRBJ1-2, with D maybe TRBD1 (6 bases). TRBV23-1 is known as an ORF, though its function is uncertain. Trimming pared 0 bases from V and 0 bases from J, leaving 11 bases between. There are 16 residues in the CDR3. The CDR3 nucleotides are TGCGCCAGCAGTCAATCGTCGGACAGAGCTAACTATGGCTACACCTTC. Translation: CASSQSSDRANYGYTF.

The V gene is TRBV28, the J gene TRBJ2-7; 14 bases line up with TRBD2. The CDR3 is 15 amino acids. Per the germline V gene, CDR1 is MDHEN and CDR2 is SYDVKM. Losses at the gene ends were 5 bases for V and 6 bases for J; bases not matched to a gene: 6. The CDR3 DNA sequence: TGTGCCAGCAGTAGGCCGGGACTAGCGGGAGCCGAGCAGTACTTC. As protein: CASSRPGLAGAEQYF.

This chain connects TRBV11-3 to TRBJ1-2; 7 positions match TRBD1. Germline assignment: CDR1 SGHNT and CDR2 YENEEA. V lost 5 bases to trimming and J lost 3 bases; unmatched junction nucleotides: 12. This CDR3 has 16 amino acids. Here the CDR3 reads CASSRAGGQGDYGYTF. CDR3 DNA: TGTGCCAGCAGCCGAGCGGGGGGCCAGGGGGACTATGGCTACACCTTC.

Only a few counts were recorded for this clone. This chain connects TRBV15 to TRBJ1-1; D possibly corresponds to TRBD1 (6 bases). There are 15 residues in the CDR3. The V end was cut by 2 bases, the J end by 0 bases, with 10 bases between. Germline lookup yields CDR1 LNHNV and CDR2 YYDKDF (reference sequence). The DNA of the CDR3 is TGTGCCACCAGCAGATCTCAGGGGATGAACACTGAAGCTTTCTTT. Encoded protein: CATSRSQGMNTEAFF.

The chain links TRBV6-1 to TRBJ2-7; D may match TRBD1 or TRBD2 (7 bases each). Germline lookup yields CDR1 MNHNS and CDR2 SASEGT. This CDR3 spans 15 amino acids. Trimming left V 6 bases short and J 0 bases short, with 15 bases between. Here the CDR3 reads CASSRGGVPSYEQYF. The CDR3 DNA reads TGTGCCAGCAGCAGGGGGGGGGTCCCCTCCTACGAGCAGTACTTC.

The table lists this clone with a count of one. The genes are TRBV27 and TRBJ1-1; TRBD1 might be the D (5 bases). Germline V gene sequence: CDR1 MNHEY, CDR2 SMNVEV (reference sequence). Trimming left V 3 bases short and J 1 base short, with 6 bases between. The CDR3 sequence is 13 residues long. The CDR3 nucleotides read TGTGCCAGCAGTTTTACAGGGAACACTGAAGCTTTCTTT. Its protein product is CASSFTGNTEAFF.

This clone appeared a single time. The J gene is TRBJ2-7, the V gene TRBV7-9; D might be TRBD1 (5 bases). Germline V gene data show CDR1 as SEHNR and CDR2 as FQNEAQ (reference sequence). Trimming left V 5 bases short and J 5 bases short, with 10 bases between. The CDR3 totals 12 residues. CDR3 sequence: CASSLQGHEQYF. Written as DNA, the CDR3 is TGTGCCAGCAGCCTGCAGGGCCACGAGCAGTACTTC. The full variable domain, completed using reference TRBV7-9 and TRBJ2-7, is DTGVSQNPRHKITKRGQNVTFRCDPISEHNRLYWYRQTLGQGPEFLTYFQNEAQLEKSRLLSDRFSAERPKGSFSTLEIQRTEQGDSAMYLCASSLQGHEQYFGPGTRLTVT.

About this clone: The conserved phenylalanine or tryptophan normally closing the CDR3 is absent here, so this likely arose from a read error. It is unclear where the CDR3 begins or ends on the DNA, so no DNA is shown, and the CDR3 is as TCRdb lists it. The CDR3 here is CASNPRPDQ. V is TRBV6-5 and J is TRBJ2-4. Including both end residues, the CDR3 is 9 amino acids long. Germline values: CDR1 MNHEY, CDR2 SVGAGI.

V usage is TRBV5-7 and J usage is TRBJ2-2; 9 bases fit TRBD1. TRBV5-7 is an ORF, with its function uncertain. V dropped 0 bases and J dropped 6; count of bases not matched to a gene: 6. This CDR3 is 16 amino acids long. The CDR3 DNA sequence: TGTGCCAGCAGCTTGGCCGTGGGACAGGGCTCCGGGGAGCTGTTTTTT. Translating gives CASSLAVGQGSGELFF.

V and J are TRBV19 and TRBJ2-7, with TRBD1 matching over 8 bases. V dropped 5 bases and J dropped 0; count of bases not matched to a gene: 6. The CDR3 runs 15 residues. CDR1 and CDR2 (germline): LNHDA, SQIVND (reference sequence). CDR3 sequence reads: CASSASTGGSYEQYF. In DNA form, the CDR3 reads TGTGCCAGTAGTGCCAGTACAGGGGGCTCCTACGAGCAGTACTTC.

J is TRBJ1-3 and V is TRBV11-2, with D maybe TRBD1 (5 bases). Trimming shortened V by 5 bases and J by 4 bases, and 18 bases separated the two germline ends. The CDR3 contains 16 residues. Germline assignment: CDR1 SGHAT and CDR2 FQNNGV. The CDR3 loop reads CASSQSAGVGGNTIYF. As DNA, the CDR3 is TGTGCCAGCAGCCAAAGTGCGGGGGTCGGCGGAAACACCATATATTTT. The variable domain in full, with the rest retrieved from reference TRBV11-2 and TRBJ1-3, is EAGVAQSPRYKIIEKRQSVAFWCNPISGHATLYWYQQILGQGPKLLIQFQNNGVVDDSQLPKDRFSAERLKGVDSTLKIQPAKLEDSAVYLCASSQSAGVGGNTIYFGEGSWLTVV.

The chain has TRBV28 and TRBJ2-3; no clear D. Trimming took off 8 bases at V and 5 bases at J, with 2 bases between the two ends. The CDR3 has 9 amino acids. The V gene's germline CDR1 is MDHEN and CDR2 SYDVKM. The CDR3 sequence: CASLDTQYF. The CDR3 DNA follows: TGTGCCAGCCTAGATACGCAGTATTTT.

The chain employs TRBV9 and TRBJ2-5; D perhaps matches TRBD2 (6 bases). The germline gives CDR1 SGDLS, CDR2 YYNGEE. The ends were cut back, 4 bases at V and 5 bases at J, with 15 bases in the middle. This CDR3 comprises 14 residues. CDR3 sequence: CASSPGGGRETQYF. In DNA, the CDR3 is TGTGCCAGCAGCCCAGGCGGTGGGAGGGAGACCCAGTACTTC.

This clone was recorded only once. The CDR3 DNA sequence: TGTGCCAGCAGCCGTGGACTAGCGGGAGATGGAGAGCAGTTCTTC. This codes for CASSRGLAGDGEQFF. The chain carries TRBV5-6 and TRBJ2-1; 13 bases align to TRBD2. Looked up from germline, CDR1 is SGHDT and CDR2 is YYEEEE. The length of the CDR3 is 15 residues. With 4 bases clipped from V and 10 bases from J, the junction kept 8 bases outside the gene matches.

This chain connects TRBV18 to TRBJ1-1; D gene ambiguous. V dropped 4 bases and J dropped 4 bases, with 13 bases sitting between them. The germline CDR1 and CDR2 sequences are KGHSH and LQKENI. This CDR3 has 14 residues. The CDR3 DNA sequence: TGTGCCAGCTCACGTTCGTTGGACGGCACTGAAGCTTTCTTT. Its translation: CASSRSLDGTEAFF.

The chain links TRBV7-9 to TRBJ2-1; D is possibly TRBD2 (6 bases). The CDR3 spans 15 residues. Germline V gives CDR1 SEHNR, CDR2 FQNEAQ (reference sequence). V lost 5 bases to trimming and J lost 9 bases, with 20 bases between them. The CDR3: CASSLRSGDSSEQFF. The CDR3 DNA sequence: TGTGCCAGCAGCCTTAGATCGGGGGATTCGAGTGAGCAGTTCTTC.

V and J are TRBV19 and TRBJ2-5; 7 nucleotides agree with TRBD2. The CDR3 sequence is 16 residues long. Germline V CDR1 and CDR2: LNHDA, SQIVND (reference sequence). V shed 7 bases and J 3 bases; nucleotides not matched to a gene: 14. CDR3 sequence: CASNNQGPGTKETQYF. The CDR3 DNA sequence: TGTGCCAGTAATAATCAGGGCCCGGGGACTAAAGAGACCCAGTACTTC.

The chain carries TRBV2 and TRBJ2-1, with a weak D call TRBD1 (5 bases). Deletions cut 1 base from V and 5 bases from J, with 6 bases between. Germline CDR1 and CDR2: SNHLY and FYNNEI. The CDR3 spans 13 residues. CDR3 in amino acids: CASSEDRNNEQFF. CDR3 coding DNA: TGTGCCAGCAGTGAAGACAGGAACAATGAGCAGTTCTTC. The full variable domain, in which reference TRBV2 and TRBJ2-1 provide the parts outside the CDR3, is EPEVTQTPSHQVTQMGQEVILRCVPISNHLYFYWYRQILGQKVEFLVSFYNNEISEKSEIFDDQFSVERPDGSNFTLKIRSTKLEDSAMYFCASSEDRNNEQFFGPGTRLTVL.

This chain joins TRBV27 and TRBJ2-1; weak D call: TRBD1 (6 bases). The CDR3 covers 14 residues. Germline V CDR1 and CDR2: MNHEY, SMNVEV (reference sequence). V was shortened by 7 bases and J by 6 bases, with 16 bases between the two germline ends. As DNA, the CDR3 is TGTGCCAGCAATTCCAGGGGTGGACTCAATGAGCAGTTCTTC. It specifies CASNSRGGLNEQFF.

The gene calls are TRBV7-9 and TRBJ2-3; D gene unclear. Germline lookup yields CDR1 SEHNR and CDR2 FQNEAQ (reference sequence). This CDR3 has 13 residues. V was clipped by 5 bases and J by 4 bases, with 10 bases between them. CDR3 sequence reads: CASSPPGPDTQYF. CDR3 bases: TGTGCCAGCAGCCCCCCCGGGCCAGATACGCAGTATTTT.